A single sample is the source of the 9 T cell receptor beta chains below, sequenced in a study of T-cell reconstitution after alpha-beta-depleted transplantation in children. Preparing the TCRbeta library involved the use of unique molecular identifiers. TCRdb re-called the PCR reads through MiXCR, storing one row per CDR3 protein. The sample consists of about 980,000 distinct CDR3 sequences, about 31% of them appearing once. Here the sequenced sample was PBMCs, mostly from graft donor cells, taken 360 days after TCRalphabeta/CD19-depleted stem cell transplant. The receptors here all came from a boy under two years old who had a stem cell transplant for SCID, so the T cells may come from the graft donor.

V is TRBV20-1 and J is TRBJ2-7; a weak D match, TRBD1 (6 bases). CDR1 and CDR2 (germline): DFQATT, SNEGSKA (reference sequence). CDR3 length: 15 amino acids. Trimming shortened V by 6 bases and J by 3 bases, and 21 bases separated the two germline ends. The CDR3 nucleotides read TGCAGTGCCGAAGGGGAACAGGGCGTTTTCTACGAGCAGTACTTC. This encodes CSAEGEQGVFYEQYF.

The chain recombines TRBV3-1 with TRBJ2-3, with D possibly matching TRBD1 (6 bases). The ends were cut back, 4 bases at V and 6 bases at J, with 8 bases in the middle. Germline CDR1 LGHDT, CDR2 YNNKEL (reference sequence). CDR3 length: 12 amino acids. The CDR3, as DNA: TGTGCCAGCAGCCGTAGGGGGGATACGCAGTATTTT. Residues: CASSRRGDTQYF.

The sample holds a few counts of this clonotype. The V and J genes are TRBV28 and TRBJ2-7, with TRBD1 matching 7 bases. V gave up 8 bases and J gave up 4 bases; unmatched junction bases: 5. This CDR3 has 12 residues. The V gene's germline CDR1 is MDHEN and CDR2 SYDVKM. Here the CDR3 reads CASHGTVYEQYF. DNA of the CDR3: TGTGCCAGCCATGGGACAGTATACGAGCAGTACTTC.

In its sample, this clonotype was seen a few times. The chain has TRBV18 and TRBJ2-2; 10 bases align to TRBD2. The CDR3 length is 16 residues. CDR1 KGHSH and CDR2 LQKENI come from the germline V gene. Trimming at V came to 1 base and at J to 4 bases, leaving 3 bases not matched to a gene. Written as DNA, the CDR3 is TGTGCCAGCTCACCACTAGGGACTAGCGCCACCGGGGAGCTGTTTTTT. Amino acids: CASSPLGTSATGELFF.

The chain uses TRBV5-1 and TRBJ2-2; maybe TRBD1 (6 bases). This CDR3 has 16 residues. The germline V gene has CDR1 SGHRS and CDR2 YFSETQ. Trimming removed 5 bases at V and 2 bases at J, with 16 bases between. The CDR3 protein is CASSPTRGTNTGELFF. In nucleotides, the CDR3 is TGCGCCAGCAGTCCTACCAGGGGTACAAACACCGGGGAGCTGTTTTTT.

This clonotype has only a few counts. The chain is built from TRBV7-6 and TRBJ2-1; possible D gene TRBD1, 6 bases. The CDR3 has 17 amino acids. Germline V gene sequence: CDR1 SGHVS, CDR2 FNYEAQ. Trimming took 0 bases from V and 0 from J, leaving 12 bases between them. The CDR3 DNA reads TGTGCCAGCAGCTTAGCTCCAACAGGGCGCTCCTACAATGAGCAGTTCTTC. This gives the protein CASSLAPTGRSYNEQFF.

The V and J genes are TRBV12-3 or TRBV12-4 and TRBJ2-5, with TRBD2 matching over 7 bases. The CDR3 extends over 14 amino acids. Germline trimming cut 3 bases from V and 5 bases from J; bases unmatched to any gene: 6. CDR3: CASSFARGGETQYF. In nucleotides, the CDR3 is TGTGCCAGCAGTTTTGCGAGGGGAGGGGAGACCCAGTACTTC.

This clonotype showed up just a few times. V and J are TRBV6-1 and TRBJ1-1; D is undetermined. The CDR3 extends over 13 amino acids. Trimming left V 2 bases short and J 1 base short, with 5 bases between. Per the germline V gene, CDR1 is MNHNS and CDR2 is SASEGT. DNA for the CDR3: TGTGCCAGCAGTGAATGGGGGAACACTGAAGCTTTCTTT. Amino acid sequence: CASSEWGNTEAFF.

This rearrangement joins TRBV7-8 to TRBJ2-1; the D is unclear. This CDR3 spans 15 amino acids. V lost 5 bases and J lost 4, with 15 bases in between. Germline V gives CDR1 SGHVS, CDR2 FQNEAQ. CDR3 region: CASSPVESWYNEQFF. Written as DNA, the CDR3 is TGTGCCAGCAGCCCCGTGGAGAGTTGGTACAATGAGCAGTTCTTC.